This passage covers 27 T cell receptor beta chains from one sample sequenced in a study of CD8+ T cells in alopecia areata (dated by TCRdb to 2016 to 2018). Cells from mouse cutaneous lymph nodes were pooled, stained for CD4, CD8alpha, NKG2D, NKG2ACE and other markers, and then sorted on a BD Influx. To prepare the library, the immunoSEQ multiplex PCR assay was applied. RNA was extracted from all samples and reverse transcribed into cDNA as template for TCR sequencing. TCRdb limited this immuneACCESS table to in-frame rearrangements with V and J called. A share of clones is missing; checked studies link under half to unresolved V genes, and the rest is unexplained. With over 250,000 clones recorded, this sample contains no clone counted only once. The ten largest clones capture 0.9% to 1.5% of the sample. The specimen sequenced was CD4+ T cells sorted from a lymph node. The receptors stem from a C3H/HeJ mouse with alopecia areata. Members of this strain share the MHC haplotype H2-k.

Details on this clone: Any gene name here is a mouse gene name. The sequence runs out 4 residues before the end of the CDR3; the remainder is reconstructed from the germline J gene. At the DNA level, this CDR3 is encoded by other sequences in the same sample as well. The genes are TRBV19 and TRBJ1-2, with D unresolved. The germline V gene has CDR1 FNHDT and CDR2 SITEND (reference sequence). The CDR3 extends over 12 amino acids. V was shortened by 2 bases and J by 4 bases, with 6 bases between the two germline ends. CDR3 DNA, as far as it was read: TGTGCCAGCAGTATGAGAGGCTCC. Translation gives CASSMRGS. The complete CDR3 sequence is CASSMRGSDYTF.

The table lists this clone with a few counts. The genes are named according to mouse. Other DNA sequences from this sample encode an identical CDR3 as well. The CDR3 bases that were read are TGCACCTGCAGTGCAGATCGCCAGGCCTAT. Translating gives CTCSADRQAY. The full CDR3 is CTCSADRQAYEQYF. The chain joins TRBV1 to TRBJ2-7; no firm D call. The read terminates 4 residues before the CDR3 end, so the remaining end is supplied by the germline J gene. With 0 bases removed from V and 2 bases from J, the gap between germline ends came to 8 bases. Germline values: CDR1 NSQYPW, CDR2 LRSPGD (reference sequence). The CDR3 sequence is 14 residues long.

This clone was seen only a few times. Gene names are the mouse ones. The read ends 4 residues before the CDR3 terminus; that terminus is restored from the germline J gene. The rearrangement joins TRBV19 to TRBJ2-7; 8 nucleotides line up with TRBD2. V shed 5 bases and J 3 bases; nucleotides not matched to a gene: 4. Germline V CDR1 and CDR2: FNHDT, SITEND (reference sequence). This CDR3 has 13 amino acids. This CDR3 reads CASSKDWVYEQYF. The DNA read from the CDR3 is TGTGCCAGCAGCAAGGACTGGGTCTAT.

In the case of this clone: Gene names and germline refer to mouse. The sequence runs out 4 residues before the end of the CDR3; the remainder is reconstructed from the germline J gene. The V call is TRBV13-1, the J call TRBJ2-2; D may be TRBD1 (6 bases). This CDR3 comprises 16 residues. V was pared by 2 bases and J by 0 bases, with 11 bases between. From germline, CDR1 is NSHNY and CDR2 SYGAGN. The CDR3 is CASSERGNTNTGQLYF. CDR3 DNA, as far as it was read: TGTGCCAGCAGTGAAAGGGGGAACACAAACACCGGG.

Details on this clone: Any gene name here is a mouse gene name. The sequenced fragment ends 3 residues before the CDR3 boundary, so the rest is inferred from the germline J gene. The chain combines TRBV3 with TRBJ1-6; D call uncertain. TRBJ1-6 falls under the ORF class, with uncertain function. This CDR3 is built from 14 residues. V lost 4 bases, J lost 4 bases, and 8 bases lay in between. Germline V gives CDR1 SNHLY, CDR2 FYNGKV (reference sequence). The sequenced CDR3 bases are TGTGCCAGCAGCTGGTACAAATATAATTCGCCC. The encoded protein is CASSWYKYNSP. The full CDR3 sequence reads CASSWYKYNSPLYF.

This clone was seen a handful of times. Germline and genes: mouse. The read finishes 3 residues shy of the CDR3 end, and the germline J gene is used to complete it. Additional DNA sequences in this sample encode the identical CDR3. The rearrangement uses TRBV19 and TRBJ1-6, with a weak D call TRBD1 (5 bases). TRBJ1-6 has ORF status, its function being uncertain. Germline V lookup: CDR1 FNHDT, CDR2 SITEND (reference sequence). V was cut by 3 bases and J by 3 bases, with 7 bases left in between. This CDR3 is built from 14 residues. CDR3 bases read: TGTGCCAGCAGTACAGACAGCTATAATTCGCCC. Its translation: CASSTDSYNSP. The full CDR3 protein is CASSTDSYNSPLYF.

This clone showed up many times. Genes here carry mouse names. The CDR3 sequence: CASSFPGSYAEQFF. CDR3 DNA (partial): TGTGCCAGCAGTTTCCCAGGCTCCTATGCT. The chain links TRBV14 to TRBJ2-1; no reliable D call. The read ends 4 residues shy of where the CDR3 ends; the end is completed using the germline J gene. CDR3 length equals 14 residues. Germline V lookup: CDR1 SGHDT, CDR2 FRDEAV. V shed 1 base and J shed 3 bases, with 8 bases lying between them.

This clone was detected only a few times. Gene and germline names: mouse. The CDR3 goes on 4 residues after the read ends, and that part is filled in from the germline J gene. The gene calls are TRBV5 and TRBJ2-2; possibly TRBD1 for D (6 bases). Looked up from germline, CDR1 is LGHNA and CDR2 is YNLKQL (reference sequence). Trimming left V 1 base short and J 1 base short, with 10 bases between. This CDR3 has 16 amino acids. The CDR3 loop is CASSQAGVINTGQLYF. The DNA read from the CDR3 is TGTGCCAGCAGCCAAGCAGGGGTTATAAACACCGGG.

This clone was found a few times. Gene names refer to mouse genes. The read halts 4 residues ahead of the CDR3 end, with the missing end drawn from the germline J gene. The gene calls are TRBV13-2 and TRBJ2-7, with 9 bases aligning to TRBD2. The CDR3 is 14 amino acids. In germline, CDR1 is NNHNN, CDR2 SYGAGS (reference sequence). V shed 3 bases and J 3 bases; nucleotides not matched to a gene: 4. CDR3 in amino acids: CASGGVTGGYEQYF. The CDR3 DNA, read in part, is TGTGCCAGCGGTGGCGTGACTGGGGGCTAT.

Regarding this clone: Gene names refer to mouse genes. The CDR3 end falls 4 residues outside the read, so it is completed with the germline J gene. The rearrangement links TRBV13-1 to TRBJ1-2; D unresolved. The length of the CDR3 is 14 residues. The germline gives CDR1 NSHNY, CDR2 SYGAGN. V lost 2 bases to trimming and J lost 2 bases, with 10 bases between them. The CDR3 is CASSDPPFNSDYTF. The CDR3 bases that were read are TGTGCCAGCAGTGACCCTCCCTTTAACTCC.

This clone appeared a few times. Gene names are the mouse ones. The read halts 4 residues ahead of the CDR3 end, with the missing end drawn from the germline J gene. The chain joins TRBV1 to TRBJ1-1, with 10 bases that match TRBD1. The V gene's germline CDR1 is NSQYPW and CDR2 LRSPGD (reference sequence). The CDR3 is 15 amino acids. Unmatched junction bases numbered 5, after V lost 3 bases and J lost 4 bases. CDR3 in amino acids: CTCSARDRGGTEVFF. CDR3 DNA, as far as it was read: TGCACCTGCAGTGCCCGGGACAGGGGAGGCACA.

Concerning this clone itself: Gene names follow the mouse nomenclature. The CDR3 end falls 4 residues outside the read, so it is completed with the germline J gene. V is TRBV1 and J is TRBJ2-3, with TRBD2 matching over 9 bases. Germline V gives CDR1 NSQYPW, CDR2 LRSPGD (reference sequence). The J segment lost 1 base and the V segment lost 0 bases, leaving 8 bases of the junction unmatched. The CDR3 runs 18 residues. The CDR3 sequence: CTCSADQHWGEGAETLYF. Incomplete CDR3 DNA: TGCACCTGCAGTGCAGATCAACACTGGGGGGAGGGTGCAGAA.

This clone has only a few counts. Gene names and germline match the mouse. The read ends 3 residues before the CDR3 terminus; that terminus is restored from the germline J gene. The genes are TRBV19 and TRBJ1-6; 7 positions match TRBD1. TRBJ1-6 is annotated as an ORF whose role is uncertain. V shed 5 bases, J shed 2 bases, and the junction held 1 base outside the gene matches. CDR1 is FNHDT and CDR2 is SITEND in the germline V gene (reference sequence). The length of the CDR3 is 14 residues. The DNA read from the CDR3 is TGTGCCAGCAGCGGGACAGCCTATAATTCGCCC. The encoded protein is CASSGTAYNSP. The whole CDR3 reads CASSGTAYNSPLYF.

This clone was seen only a few times. Gene names are the mouse ones. With the read ending 4 residues before the CDR3 end, the germline J gene is used to fill in that end. This sequence joins TRBV5 and TRBJ2-1, with D hard to call. Germline V lookup: CDR1 LGHNA, CDR2 YNLKQL (reference sequence). Deletions cut 4 bases from V and 6 bases from J, with 4 bases between. This CDR3 contains 11 residues. The DNA read from the CDR3 is TGTGCCAGCAGCCTCCGTGCT. Translation gives CASSLRA. The whole CDR3 sequence is CASSLRAEQFF.

This clone was seen a few times. Gene names are mouse gene names. Read sequence stops 4 residues before the CDR3 end, and the germline J gene provides the missing end. Other DNA sequences of this sample code for an identical CDR3. This rearrangement joins TRBV1 to TRBJ2-5, with D perhaps TRBD1 (5 bases). From germline, CDR1 is NSQYPW and CDR2 LRSPGD (reference sequence). The CDR3 sequence is 14 residues long. CDR3 loop: CTCSAGQGKDTQYF. The CDR3 DNA, read in part, is TGCACCTGCAGTGCAGGCCAGGGAAAAGAC.

In this sample, this clone turned up a few times. Each gene name is a mouse one. The read terminates 4 residues before the CDR3 end, so the remaining end is supplied by the germline J gene. This chain joins TRBV13-1 and TRBJ2-2, with 7 bases aligning to TRBD1. The CDR3 length is 15 residues. CDR1 and CDR2 (germline): NSHNY, SYGAGN. Trimming at V came to 3 bases and at J to 2 bases, leaving 4 bases not matched to a gene. The CDR3 sequence: CASSAAQGNTGQLYF. The CDR3 bases that were read are TGTGCCAGCAGTGCTGCACAGGGGAACACCGGG.

This clone has at least ten counts. Gene labels here are mouse ones. The read comes to an end 4 residues before the CDR3 does, leaving the germline J gene to fill in the end. This chain uses TRBV13-1 with TRBJ1-2, with D perhaps TRBD1 (6 bases). V lost 3 bases, J lost 4 bases, and 7 bases lay in between. From germline, CDR1 is NSHNY and CDR2 SYGAGN. The CDR3 has 12 amino acids. CDR3 sequence: CASSGGGSDYTF. CDR3 DNA (partial): TGTGCCAGCAGTGGAGGGGGCTCC.

About this clone: Gene names follow the mouse nomenclature. The CDR3 end is not reached by the read, which stops 4 residues before it; the germline J gene fills it in. The chain links TRBV13-1 to TRBJ2-1; 7 bases are a match to TRBD1. The trim removed 3 bases at V and 2 bases at J, leaving 5 bases unmatched. This CDR3 region has 15 residues. Germline loops: CDR1 NSHNY, CDR2 SYGAGN. The sequenced part of the CDR3 DNA is TGTGCCAGCAGTGTCGGGACAGAATACTATGCT. Protein product: CASSVGTEYYA. The CDR3 in full is CASSVGTEYYAEQFF.

The sample holds a few counts of this clone. Gene names are the mouse ones. The CDR3 end is not reached by the read, which stops 4 residues before it; the germline J gene fills it in. The same CDR3 is also encoded by other DNA sequences in this sample. The chain recombines TRBV13-1 with TRBJ2-1; TRBD2 agrees at 7 bases. V was pared by 0 bases and J by 4 bases, with 4 bases of the junction left unmatched. The V gene's germline CDR1 is NSHNY and CDR2 SYGAGN. This CDR3 is 15 amino acids long. The sequenced CDR3 bases are TGTGCCAGCAGTGATGCTGGGGGATCGTATGCT. It specifies CASSDAGGSYA. In full, the CDR3 is CASSDAGGSYAEQFF.

As regards this clone: The listed genes are named as in mouse. The sequenced CDR3 bases are TGTGCCAGCAGCCAAACTGGGACTGGGGGGGCTGCAGAA. The encoded protein is CASSQTGTGGAAE. The full CDR3 is CASSQTGTGGAAETLYF. The chain has TRBV5 and TRBJ2-3, with 14 nucleotides matching TRBD2. The CDR3 end falls 4 residues outside the read, so it is completed with the germline J gene. V lost 2 bases and J lost 2; bases outside the gene matches: 3. The CDR3 runs 17 residues. The V gene's germline CDR1 is LGHNA and CDR2 YNLKQL (reference sequence).

This clone was detected only a few times. Mouse gene names and germline throughout. The read comes to an end 4 residues before the CDR3 does, leaving the germline J gene to fill in the end. Other DNA variants within this sample encode the same CDR3. The chain is built from TRBV13-3 and TRBJ1-1; tentatively, D is TRBD1 (5 bases). The CDR3 spans 13 residues. V was cut by 2 bases and J by 1 base, with 6 bases left in between. Germline V gene sequence: CDR1 NNHDY, CDR2 SYVADS. This CDR3 is CASSEGGNTEVFF. Incomplete CDR3 DNA: TGTGCCAGCAGTGAGGGGGGGAACACA.

This clone was counted between two and nine times. The gene names here belong to mouse. The read terminates 4 residues ahead of where the CDR3 ends, so the germline J gene completes it. This sample also contains other DNA sequences that code for the same CDR3. The chain couples TRBV31 to TRBJ1-1; D is unclear. The germline V gene encodes CDR1 GKSSPN and CDR2 SITVG. Trimming shortened V by 3 bases and J by 0 bases, and 5 bases separated the two germline ends. The CDR3 has 12 amino acids. The CDR3 is CAWRQANTEVFF. CDR3 DNA (partial): TGTGCCTGGAGACAAGCAAACACA.

Regarding this clone: The listed genes are named as in mouse. The same CDR3 also results from other DNA sequences found in this sample. CDR3 loop: CASSAQGNSDYTF. The CDR3 DNA, read in part, is TGTGCCAGCAGTGCACAGGGTAACTCC. The V gene is TRBV13-3, the J gene TRBJ1-2; TRBD1 might be the D (6 bases). The read falls 4 residues short of the CDR3 end, and the missing part is taken from the germline J gene. The CDR3 contains 13 residues. The V end lost 3 bases, the J end lost 2 bases, and 8 bases lay between the germline ends. The germline CDR1 and CDR2 sequences are NNHDY and SYVADS.

On this clone: Genes and germline come from the mouse. Coverage ceases 4 residues before the CDR3 finishes, and the germline J gene fills in the end. The rearrangement uses TRBV14 and TRBJ1-1; a weak D match, TRBD1 (6 bases). Between the trimmed V and J ends, which lost 5 bases and 0 bases, there was a span of 11 bases. The CDR3 length is 14 residues. Germline CDR1 reads SGHDT; CDR2 reads FRDEAV. The CDR3 protein is CASSLGQTNTEVFF. CDR3 bases read: TGTGCCAGCAGCCTCGGACAGACAAACACA.

Notes on this clone: All gene names here are mouse names. The CDR3 end falls 4 residues outside the read, so it is completed with the germline J gene. The same CDR3 is also encoded by other DNA sequences in this sample. This chain connects TRBV19 to TRBJ2-2; TRBD2 aligns across 8 bases. CDR3 size: 15 residues. Germline V gene lookup returns CDR1 FNHDT and CDR2 SITEND (reference sequence). V dropped 2 bases and J dropped 3; count of bases not matched to a gene: 3. The CDR3 sequence: CASSMTGVDTGQLYF. The covered CDR3 bases are TGTGCCAGCAGTATGACTGGGGTAGACACCGGG.

This clone was detected a few times. Here the gene names and germline are mouse. The read terminates 4 residues ahead of where the CDR3 ends, so the germline J gene completes it. This sample includes further DNA sequences coding for the same CDR3. This sequence joins TRBV19 and TRBJ2-7; no clear D gene. V shed 2 bases and J shed 0 bases, with 6 bases lying between them. CDR3 length equals 13 residues. In germline, CDR1 is FNHDT, CDR2 SITEND (reference sequence). The CDR3 DNA, read in part, is TGTGCCAGCAGTATCCCAGACTCCTAT. Translated: CASSIPDSY. The whole CDR3 sequence is CASSIPDSYEQYF.

As concerns this clone: Mouse gene names apply. The read stops 4 residues short of the end of the CDR3; the missing end is completed from the germline J gene. In the same sample, other DNA sequences code for this CDR3. The chain recombines TRBV5 with TRBJ2-2; 11 bases agree with TRBD2. This CDR3 is 16 amino acids long. The J segment lost 3 bases and the V segment lost 4 bases, leaving 4 bases of the junction unmatched. Germline-derived CDR1 and CDR2 are LGHNA and YNLKQL (reference sequence). The CDR3 DNA, read in part, is TGTGCCAGCAGCCCCCGACTGGGGGGGGACACCGGG. Encoded protein: CASSPRLGGDTG. The whole CDR3 sequence reads CASSPRLGGDTGQLYF.